The 9 T cell receptor beta chains below all came from one sample that was sequenced in a study of blood T cell repertoires in COVID-19. Profiling relied on immunoSEQ multiplex PCR, and the TCRdb table lists in-frame clones only, not all of them. The sample records 300,000 or so clones, roughly nine tenths being singletons. The sample consisted of peripheral blood. The receptors come from a woman aged 25 to 39 with COVID-19, enrolled during active disease.

The chain joins TRBV5-1 to TRBJ2-2; 10 bases match TRBD2. Per the germline V gene, CDR1 is SGHRS and CDR2 is YFSETQ. The CDR3 spans 19 residues. The V gene end was trimmed by 0 bases and the J gene end by 0 bases; junction bases not matched to a gene: 8. The CDR3 DNA reads as TGCGCCAGCAGCTTGGAGGTAGCGGGAGGCCCTACGAACACCGGGGAGCTGTTTTTT. This translates into CASSLEVAGGPTNTGELFF.

The genes are TRBV30 and TRBJ1-1, with TRBD1 as a possible D gene (5 bases). V dropped 4 bases and J dropped 4 bases, with 13 bases sitting between them. CDR3 length: 13 residues. Germline values: CDR1 GTSNPN, CDR2 SVGIG (reference sequence). CDR3 bases: TGTGCCTGGAAAACGGGGGGTGCCACTGAAGCTTTCTTT. This gives the protein CAWKTGGATEAFF.

The chain carries TRBV5-1 and TRBJ1-2; the D gene is possibly TRBD1 (6 bases). The length of the CDR3 is 15 residues. Germline loops: CDR1 SGHRS, CDR2 YFSETQ. Trimming pared 1 base from V and 1 base from J, leaving 11 bases between. The CDR3 nucleotides are TGCGCCAGCAGCTTGAGACAGGACCATAACTATGGCTACACCTTC. Translation: CASSLRQDHNYGYTF.

This clone was counted once. The rearrangement joins TRBV7-3 to TRBJ2-3; 9 bases fit TRBD1. Germline V CDR1 and CDR2: SGHTA, FQGTGA. The CDR3 is made up of 15 amino acids. V trimming: 5 bases; J trimming: 3 bases; junction bases outside the gene matches: 6. CDR3 in DNA: TGTGCCAGCAGCGCTACAGGGGGCGGGACAGATACGCAGTATTTT. Its translation: CASSATGGGTDTQYF.

The chain couples TRBV7-9 to TRBJ1-5, with TRBD1 matching over 9 bases. Germline V lookup: CDR1 SEHNR, CDR2 FQNEAQ (reference sequence). V lost 1 base and J lost 5; bases outside the gene matches: 3. The CDR3 extends over 15 amino acids. The CDR3 DNA reads as TGTGCCAGCAGCTTAGGGACAGGGGTCCATCAGCCCCAGCATTTT. It is translated as CASSLGTGVHQPQHF.

This clone was seen only once. V usage is TRBV5-5 and J usage is TRBJ1-2; weak D call: TRBD1 (6 bases). This CDR3 region has 14 residues. Germline CDR1 is SGHKS and CDR2 is YYEKEE (reference sequence). V was shortened by 2 bases and J by 5 bases, with 13 bases between the two germline ends. The DNA of the CDR3 is TGTGCCAGCAGCTTCACTGACAGGTCATATGGCTACACCTTC. Its translation: CASSFTDRSYGYTF.

The chain employs TRBV19 and TRBJ2-2; 9 nucleotides match TRBD2. Germline CDR1 is LNHDA and CDR2 is SQIVND (reference sequence). With 7 bases clipped from V and 1 base from J, the junction kept 4 bases outside the gene matches. The length of the CDR3 is 15 residues. For the CDR3, the DNA is TGTGCCAGTAAAAAAGCGGGAGGGAACACCGGGGAGCTGTTTTTT. Protein product: CASKKAGGNTGELFF.

This clone was observed a single time. The chain is built from TRBV9 and TRBJ1-4; the D gene is possibly TRBD1 (5 bases). There are 14 residues in the CDR3. CDR1 SGDLS and CDR2 YYNGEE come from the germline V gene. V was shortened by 2 bases and J by 8 bases, with 13 bases between the two germline ends. The CDR3 region is CASSVGGEGEKLFF. The CDR3 DNA reads as TGTGCCAGCAGCGTTGGAGGGGAAGGAGAAAAACTGTTTTTT. Using reference TRBV9 and TRBJ1-4 for the parts outside the CDR3, the full variable domain is DSGVTQTPKHLITATGQRVTLRCSPRSGDLSVYWYQQSLDQGLQFLIQYYNGEERAKGNILERFSAQQFPDLHSELNLSSLELGDSALYFCASSVGGEGEKLFFGSGTQLSVL.

The chain is built from TRBV3-1 (or the pseudogene TRBV3-2) and TRBJ2-1; D gene uncertain. Germline assignment: CDR1 LGHDT and CDR2 YNNKEL (reference sequence). The CDR3 extends over 14 amino acids. Trimming shortened V by 3 bases and J by 2 bases, and 8 bases separated the two germline ends. CDR3: CASSHPTPYNEQFF. For the CDR3, the DNA is TGTGCCAGCAGCCACCCGACTCCCTACAATGAGCAGTTCTTC.